This T cell receptor beta chain was identified in a study of blood T cells in healthy people across ages (dated by TCRdb to the mid-2010s). Concerning the study at large: In model experiments, template switching captured roughly one uniquely barcoded TCR beta cDNA molecule for every two T cells. To track age-related changes in TCR beta repertoire diversity, the study relied on deep sequencing normalized with unique cDNA molecular identifiers. Four age groups were formed from the donors: young (average about 17 years), middle-aged (approximately 41), aged (approximately 60) and long-lived (approximately 80). Using the same blood draw, the study looked at two additional independent replicas of 1 million unique cDNA reads for two donors, one aged 18 to 30 and the other aged 80 or older. Overall study outcomes, separate from this receptor: As age increased, observed TCR beta diversity per million T cells dropped in a roughly linear way, and a significant reduction was already evident by age 40. The CMV infection status of donors was not known, potentially confounding age-related changes in expanded clonotypes. Observed TCR beta diversity correlated strongly with the percentage of naive T cells measured by flow cytometry. Estimates of total diversity from one million sequenced T cells were regarded as lower bounds and underestimates. Compared with the aged group, the long-lived group had more naive CD4+ T cells, fewer expanded clones and increased TCR diversity, suggesting age selection. Since profiling was done on bulk unsorted PBMCs, naive and antigen-experienced compartments could not be conclusively compared.

Donors were 40 or so systemically healthy Caucasian individuals from Russia aged roughly 6 to 90 years. About 10 milliliters of peripheral blood were drawn from each donor into EDTA-treated Vacutainer tubes. Ficoll-Paque density-gradient centrifugation was used to isolate PBMCs, with at least 6.5 million per sample. Trizol reagent was used to extract total RNA from the PBMCs, yielding at least 5 micrograms per sample. Naive CD45RAhigh/CD27high T cell percentages were measured by flow cytometry on a PBMC aliquot from every donor. Spanning cysteine to phenylalanine, the CDR3 consists of 16 amino acids. Solely the CDR3 DNA is kept, with 48 bases framed from the first base. CDR1 SGHRS and CDR2 YFSETQ are derived from the germline V gene. This clonotype has just a few counts. Its antigen remains undetermined. Base quality data are lacking; no much larger clone is found one base away. The receptor library was made with 5' RACE. TCRdb lists the instrument as Illumina HiSeq 2500. The second PCR ran for about 6 to 12 cycles and used a J-beta primer mix along with a sample-barcoded 5' primer. A template-switch 5' adaptor carrying 12 random nucleotides introduced a unique molecular identifier onto each TCR beta cDNA molecule. Each sample yielded at least 2.5 million CDR3-containing paired-end reads. First-strand cDNA synthesis was performed from all RNA using the Mint cDNA synthesis kit, with priming by a TRBC-specific oligonucleotide. After uracil-DNA glycosylase treatment, a first 18-cycle PCR used universal primers M1SS and BC2_uni_R on all cDNA. Per the source publication's procedure: Normalization of each sample was performed by random selection of 1 million high-quality reads, each carrying a distinct molecular identifier. Reads sharing molecular identifiers were discarded rather than binned into consensus sequences. MiTCR, set to a Q25 quality threshold and the strictest error-elimination algorithm, was used for CDR3 identification, clonotype clustering and error correction. A nonparametric unseen species model with Euler transformation was used to estimate lower-bound total TCR beta diversity. TCRdb took the public reads, trimmed them with fastp at Q25, ran MiXCR for clone calling and kept in-frame beta chains. Each CDR3 protein gets just one entry, which takes the most common genes and DNA from the rows behind it. None of the V and J calls come from the authors' own analysis; TCRdb made them. The sample table contains over 700,000 distinct CDR3 sequences; only one count was recorded for 20% to 25% of them. The biggest ten clones account for 9.4% of the sample.

These same data were also listed under a study on T cells of mothers and their children. As noted in the second study: Donors were nine systemically healthy Caucasian individuals: three mothers and their six children. cDNA synthesis consumed the entire amount of extracted RNA, loaded at 1.5 ug RNA in each 15 ul reaction. Sample barcodes and 2-4 random nucleotides were added via the M1S primer in the second PCR. More than 9 million TCR beta CDR3 reads were obtained from each mother, and roughly 3.1 million reads were obtained from each child. In both related and unrelated pairs, thymic selection shapes the output of TCR recombination in a similar way, with inherited differences having only a minor effect. Normalized repertoire overlap was always slightly but never significantly higher in related than unrelated mother-child pairs. With a sensitivity of around 97 clones per million clonotypes, no persistent microchimeric T cell clones were detected. To look for features that set related mother-child pairs apart from unrelated individuals, the researchers ran deep NGS to compare the TCR beta repertoires of mothers and children. The mean age was around 40 +/- 4 years for the mothers and about 10 +/- 4 years for the children. After adapters were ligated using NEBNext reagents, the libraries underwent 100+100 nt paired-end sequencing on an Illumina HiSeq 2000. To prevent cross-contamination, the mother and child libraries were prepared a month apart and were sequenced in separate runs. For each donor, somewhere between roughly 500,000 and 2,300,000 distinct TCR beta clonotypes were identified. Naive TCR beta clonotypes were estimated from low-frequency clonotypes matched to each donor's FACS-determined naive share, without sorting.

The V and J genes are TRBV5-1 and TRBJ2-5, with TRBD1 matching 7 junction bases. The end of the DNA is better explained by TRBJ2-7, so the J call may be wrong. This receptor was obtained from a boy between 5 and 17 years old in good health. The sample comprised blood. In nucleotide form, the sequence is TGCGCCAGCAGCTTAATCGGCCGGGACAGAGGGGCCGAGCAGTACTTC. This encodes CASSLIGRDRGAEQYF.